This TCR beta chain was sequenced in a study of CD8 T cell repertoires and HIV-1 epitope variants. The wider study: Twenty-five autologous and known Gag and Nef epitope variant peptides each stimulated T cells separately.

Germline V lookup: CDR1 LGHNA, CDR2 YSLEER. The CDR3 extends over 15 amino acids. The junction had 5 bases not matched to a gene; V was cut back by 0 bases and J by 4 bases. Produced via immunoSEQ multiplex PCR; TCRdb's table is partial and in-frame only. The repertoire has roughly 4,600 clones, under 70% of them found once; the top ten carry 40% to 45%. This clone was detected once. The antigen is undetermined. The TCR originated in a male donor with HIV. The chain links TRBV4-3 to TRBJ1-2; the match to TRBD1 covers 7 bases. Source material: cultured CD8+ T cells derived from PBMCs. The CDR3 protein is CASSQDLDRLYGYTF. The DNA of the CDR3 is TGCGCCAGCAGCCAAGATCTGGACAGGCTCTATGGCTACACCTTC.